This TCR beta chain was obtained from a study of OX40 agonist ivuxolimab in advanced cancers. Here immunoSEQ multiplex PCR was the method, and the copy in TCRdb shows in-frame clones only, minus some. The sample records 60,000 to 75,000 clones, approximately 83% being singletons. Points on this clone: At one of its ends the junction is not consistent with the germline gene, which may arise from a read error.

The CDR3 has 12 amino acids. CDR1 and CDR2 (germline): SGHAT, FQNNGV. The sequence was obtained from an adult with an advanced solid tumor such as melanoma, head and neck, liver or kidney cancer. The genes are TRBV11-2 and TRBJ1-1, with D hard to call. The sequencing here drew on CD4+ or CD8+ T cells sorted from blood, taken in a trial of the OX40 agonist ivuxolimab. As DNA, the CDR3 is TGTGCCAGCAGCCCCGGTTTAGGGTCGATACACTTT. The encoded protein is CASSPGLGSIHF.